This T cell receptor (beta chain) was sequenced in a study of vaccination and CD4 T cells after COVID-19. Looking at the study overall: Post-vaccine sampling followed dose two by a median roughly 70 days (range 14 to 241).

Cultured CD4+ T cell DNA was sequenced using the Oncomine TCR Beta short-read assay. TCRdb recomputed calls from the PCR reads with MiXCR, one row per CDR3 protein. The sample holds around 14,000 distinct CDR3 sequences; about 57% are singletons and the top ten take under 13%. With respect to this clonotype: What it recognizes is unknown.

Germline V gives CDR1 KGHSH, CDR2 LQKENI. V dropped 4 bases and J dropped 0 bases, with 7 bases sitting between them. The CDR3 is 13 amino acids. The treatment is: approximately nine-day PBMC culture with coronavirus spike peptide pools or control peptides (ViraFEST assay). ViraFEST used peptide pools to expand antigen-specific T cells before TCR sequencing. This TCR was sampled from a human donor who had recovered from COVID-19. Sequences were obtained from CD4+ T cells from blood, cultured in vitro. The gene calls are TRBV18 and TRBJ2-7, with unresolved D. CDR3 DNA sequence: TGTGCCAGCTCACTTGGGTCCTCCTACGAGCAGTACTTC. Translation gives CASSLGSSYEQYF.